This is a list of T cell receptor beta chains from one sample in a study of regulatory T cells in long-lasting Graves disease. Using its own MiXCR run on the multiplex PCR reads, TCRdb lists one record per CDR3 protein. The sample yields about 560,000 distinct CDR3 sequences, approximately 16% seen once. This sample was also put to use in a study of T cells in Graves' hyperthyroidism and ophthalmopathy.

The material sequenced was peripheral blood mononuclear cells (PBMCs), taken at new diagnosis, from a patient treated with antithyroid drugs. The source of these receptors is a man younger than 35 with Graves disease. CDR3s include the opening cysteine and the closing phenylalanine or tryptophan. A D gene is named only where the DNA matches it firmly. Only some rows state a clone size, as once, few, many or a class for expanded clones.

CDR3 length	D gene	J gene	clone size	V gene	CDR3 protein	CDR3 DNA
15	NA	TRBJ2-7	NA	TRBV29-1	CSVEDPDGNSYEQYF	TGCAGCGTTGAAGATCCGGACGGAAACTCCTACGAGCAGTACTTC
16	NA	TRBJ1-3	NA	TRBV12-3/TRBV12-4	CASSLGLEASGNTIYF	TGTGCCAGCAGTTTAGGGCTGGAAGCCTCTGGAAACACCATATATTTT
15	NA	TRBJ2-3	NA	TRBV6-1	CASSEAGSYADTQYF	TGTGCCAGCAGTGAAGCGGGTTCCTACGCAGATACGCAGTATTTT
16	TRBD1	TRBJ2-5	many	TRBV7-9	CASSYRRDRYQETQYF	TGTGCCAGCAGCTACCGTCGGGACAGGTACCAAGAGACCCAGTACTTC
14	NA	TRBJ1-2	NA	TRBV29-1	CSALLQDGNYGYTF	TGCAGCGCTTTACTCCAGGACGGAAACTATGGCTACACCTTC
12	NA	TRBJ2-1	many	TRBV29-1	CSVEEDYNEQFF	TGCAGCGTTGAGGAAGACTACAATGAGCAGTTCTTC
15	NA	TRBJ2-5	many	TRBV20-1	CSARDLGSFGETQYF	TGCAGTGCTAGAGATCTCGGTTCCTTCGGAGAGACCCAGTACTTC
13	NA	TRBJ2-1	many	TRBV20-1	CSARQGLGNEQFF	TGCAGTGCGAGGCAGGGTCTGGGGAATGAGCAGTTCTTC
16	TRBD2	TRBJ2-2	NA	TRBV27	CASSFQTSESTGELFF	TGTGCCAGCAGTTTCCAAACTAGCGAGAGCACCGGGGAGCTGTTTTTT
16	NA	TRBJ1-5	NA	TRBV10-3	CAISEWAGESHQPQHF	TGTGCCATCAGTGAGTGGGCAGGGGAATCACATCAGCCCCAGCATTTT
12	NA	TRBJ1-2	NA	TRBV12-3/TRBV12-4	CASSFINYGYTF	TGTGCCAGCAGCTTCATTAACTATGGCTACACCTTC
15	TRBD1	TRBJ1-5	NA	TRBV7-2	CASSLRQGINQPQHF	TGTGCCAGCAGCCTAAGACAGGGAATCAATCAGCCCCAGCATTTT
15	TRBD2	TRBJ2-2	few	TRBV2	CASTLTSGSVGELFF	TGTGCCAGCACCCTGACTAGCGGGAGTGTTGGGGAGCTGTTTTTT
16	TRBD2	TRBJ2-5	many	TRBV12-3/TRBV12-4	CASIIIAGGPWETQYF	TGTGCCAGCATCATAATAGCGGGAGGGCCGTGGGAGACCCAGTACTTC
15	NA	TRBJ2-5	NA	TRBV18	CASSPPSRRQETQYF	TGTGCCAGCTCACCACCATCTCGGCGGCAAGAGACCCAGTACTTC
14	NA	TRBJ1-1	NA	TRBV28	CASSLRQGASEAFF	TGTGCCAGCAGTTTAAGGCAAGGGGCGAGTGAAGCTTTCTTT
17	NA	TRBJ1-6	many	TRBV20-1	CSARLAGRAVKNSPLHF	TGCAGTGCTAGATTGGCGGGCAGGGCGGTGAAAAATTCACCCCTCCACTTT
14	NA	TRBJ1-5	many	TRBV2	CASSEGTRNQPQHF	TGTGCCAGCAGTGAAGGGACGCGTAATCAGCCCCAGCATTTT
14	NA	TRBJ2-2	many	TRBV12-3/TRBV12-4	CASTSDGNTGELFF	TGTGCCAGCACCTCGGACGGGAACACCGGGGAGCTGTTTTTT
17	NA	TRBJ1-1	NA	TRBV16	CASSPLVGSNLNTEAFF	TGTGCCAGCAGCCCCCTCGTGGGCAGCAACTTGAACACTGAAGCTTTCTTT
14	TRBD1	TRBJ1-2	NA	TRBV20-1	CSASPDRTNYGYTF	TGCAGTGCTAGCCCGGACAGGACCAACTATGGCTACACCTTC
16	NA	TRBJ2-5	NA	TRBV6-5	CASSYPSGGVQETQYF	TGTGCCAGCAGTTACCCCTCTGGCGGGGTCCAAGAGACCCAGTACTTC